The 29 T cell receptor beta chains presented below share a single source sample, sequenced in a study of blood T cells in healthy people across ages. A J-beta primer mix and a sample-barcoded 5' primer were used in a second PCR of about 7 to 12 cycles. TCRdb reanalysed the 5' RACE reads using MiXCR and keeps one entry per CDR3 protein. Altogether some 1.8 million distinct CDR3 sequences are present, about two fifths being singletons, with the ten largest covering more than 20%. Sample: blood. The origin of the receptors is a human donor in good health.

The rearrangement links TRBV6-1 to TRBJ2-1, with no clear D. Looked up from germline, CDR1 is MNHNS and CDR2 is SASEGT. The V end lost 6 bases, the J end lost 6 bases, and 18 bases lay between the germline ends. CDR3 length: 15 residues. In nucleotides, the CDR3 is TGTGCCAGCAGCCAAGGCTCCGGACGCTCCAATGAGCAGTTCTTC. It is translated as CASSQGSGRSNEQFF.

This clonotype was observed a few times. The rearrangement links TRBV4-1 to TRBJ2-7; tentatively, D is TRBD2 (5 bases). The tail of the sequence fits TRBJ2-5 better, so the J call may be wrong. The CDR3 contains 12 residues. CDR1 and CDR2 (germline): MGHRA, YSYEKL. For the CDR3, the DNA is TGCGCCAGCTCTCGAGGTCGGGGGACCCAGTACTTC. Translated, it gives CASSRGRGTQYF.

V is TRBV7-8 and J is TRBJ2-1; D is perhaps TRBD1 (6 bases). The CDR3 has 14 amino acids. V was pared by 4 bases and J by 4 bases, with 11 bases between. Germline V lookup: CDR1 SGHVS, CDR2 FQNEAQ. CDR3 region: CASSWRQVYNEQFF. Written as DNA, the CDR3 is TGTGCCAGCAGCTGGCGACAGGTTTACAATGAGCAGTTCTTC.

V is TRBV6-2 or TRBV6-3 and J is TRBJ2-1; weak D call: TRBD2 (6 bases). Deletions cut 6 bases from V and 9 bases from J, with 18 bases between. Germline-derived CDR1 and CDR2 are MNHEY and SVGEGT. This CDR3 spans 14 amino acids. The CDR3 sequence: CASRIRGSGVEQFF. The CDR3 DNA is TGTGCCAGCAGGATCCGGGGGTCGGGGGTTGAGCAGTTCTTC.

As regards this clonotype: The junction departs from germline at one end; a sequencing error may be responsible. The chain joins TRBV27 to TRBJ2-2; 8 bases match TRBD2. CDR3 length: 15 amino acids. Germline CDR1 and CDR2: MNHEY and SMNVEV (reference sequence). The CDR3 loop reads CASSRGGRNPGELFF. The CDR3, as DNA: TGTGCCAGCAGTCGGGGGGGCAGGAACCCCGGGGAGCTGTTTTTT.

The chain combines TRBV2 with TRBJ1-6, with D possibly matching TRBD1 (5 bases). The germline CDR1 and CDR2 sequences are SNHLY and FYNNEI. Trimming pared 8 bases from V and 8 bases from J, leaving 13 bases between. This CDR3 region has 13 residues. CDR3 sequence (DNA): TGTGCCAGCCCTGGGGCGGAGGATTCACCCCTCCACTTT. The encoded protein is CASPGAEDSPLHF.

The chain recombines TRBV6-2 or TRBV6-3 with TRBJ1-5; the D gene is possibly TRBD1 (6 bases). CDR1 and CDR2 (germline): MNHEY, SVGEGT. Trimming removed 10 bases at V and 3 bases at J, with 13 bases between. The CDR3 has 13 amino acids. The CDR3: CATEQGFNQPQHF. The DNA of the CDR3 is TGTGCCACCGAACAGGGCTTCAATCAGCCCCAGCATTTT.

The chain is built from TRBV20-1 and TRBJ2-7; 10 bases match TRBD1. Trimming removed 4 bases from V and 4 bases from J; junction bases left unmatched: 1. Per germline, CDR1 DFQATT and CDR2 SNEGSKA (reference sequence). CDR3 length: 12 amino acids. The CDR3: CSAKDRGYEQYF. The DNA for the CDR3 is TGCAGTGCTAAGGACAGGGGGTACGAGCAGTACTTC.

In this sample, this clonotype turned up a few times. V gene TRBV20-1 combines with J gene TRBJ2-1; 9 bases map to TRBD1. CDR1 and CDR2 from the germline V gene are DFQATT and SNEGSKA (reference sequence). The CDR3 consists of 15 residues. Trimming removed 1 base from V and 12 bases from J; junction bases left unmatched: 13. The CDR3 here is CSARAGGTGPSGQFF. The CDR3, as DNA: TGCAGTGCTAGAGCTGGGGGGACAGGGCCCTCAGGGCAGTTCTTC.

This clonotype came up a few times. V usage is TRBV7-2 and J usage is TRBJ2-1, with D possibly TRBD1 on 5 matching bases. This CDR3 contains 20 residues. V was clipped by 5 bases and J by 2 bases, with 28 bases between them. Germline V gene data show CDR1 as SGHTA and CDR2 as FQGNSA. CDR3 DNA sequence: TGTGCCAGCAGCCCCCATACCAGGACAAACATACCTCGCACCTACAATGAGCAGTTCTTC. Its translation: CASSPHTRTNIPRTYNEQFF.

Here the CDR3 DNA reads TGTGCCAGCAGCTTGGAAGTAGGGAGGGGCCAAGAGACCCAGTACTTC. As protein: CASSLEVGRGQETQYF. The rearrangement uses TRBV5-6 and TRBJ2-5; TRBD2 aligns across 7 bases. Germline CDR1 is SGHDT and CDR2 is YYEEEE. CDR3 size: 16 residues. V was pared by 0 bases and J by 1 base, with 6 bases of the junction left unmatched.

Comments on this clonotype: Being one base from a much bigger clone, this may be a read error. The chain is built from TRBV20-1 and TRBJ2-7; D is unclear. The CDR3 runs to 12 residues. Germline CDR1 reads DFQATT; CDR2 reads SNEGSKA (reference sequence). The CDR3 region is CSARGNPYKQYF. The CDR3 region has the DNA TGCAGTGCTAGGGGTAATCCCTACAAGCAGTACTTC.

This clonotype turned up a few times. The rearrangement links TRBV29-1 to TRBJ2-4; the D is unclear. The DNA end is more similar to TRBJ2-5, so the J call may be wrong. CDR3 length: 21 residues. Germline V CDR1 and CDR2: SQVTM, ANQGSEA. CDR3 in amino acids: CSVGDPTTYAFTALVGETQYF. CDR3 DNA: TGCAGCGTTGGAGATCCCACTACCTACGCCTTTACGGCCTTAGTAGGCGAGACCCAGTACTTC.

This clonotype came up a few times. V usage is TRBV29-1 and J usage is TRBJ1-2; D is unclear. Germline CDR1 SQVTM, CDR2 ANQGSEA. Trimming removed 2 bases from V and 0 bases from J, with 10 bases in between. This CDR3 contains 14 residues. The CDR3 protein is CSVEKGKSNYGYTF. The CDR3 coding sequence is TGCAGCGTTGAAAAGGGCAAGTCTAACTATGGCTACACCTTC.

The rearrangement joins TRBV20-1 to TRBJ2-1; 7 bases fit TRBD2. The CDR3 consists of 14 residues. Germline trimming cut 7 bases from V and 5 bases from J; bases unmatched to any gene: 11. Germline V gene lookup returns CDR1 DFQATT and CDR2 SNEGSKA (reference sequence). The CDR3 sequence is CSVVPGLADNEQFF. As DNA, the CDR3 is TGCAGTGTTGTGCCAGGGCTAGCGGACAATGAGCAGTTCTTC.

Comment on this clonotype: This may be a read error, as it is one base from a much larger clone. CDR3 sequence: CASSAQQGSNELFF. The CDR3 coding sequence is TGCGCCAGCAGCGCCCAACAGGGTAGCAATGAGCTGTTCTTC. The V and J genes are TRBV5-1 and TRBJ2-1; D is possibly TRBD1 (6 bases). CDR1 is SGHRS and CDR2 is YFSETQ in the germline V gene. The CDR3 is made up of 14 amino acids.

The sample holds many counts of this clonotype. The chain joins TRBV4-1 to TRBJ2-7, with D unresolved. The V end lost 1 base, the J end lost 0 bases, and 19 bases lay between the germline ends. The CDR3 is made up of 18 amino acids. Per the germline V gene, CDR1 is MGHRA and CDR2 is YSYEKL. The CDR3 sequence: CASSQGPLKGGSSYEQYF. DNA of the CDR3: TGCGCCAGCAGCCAAGGGCCCTTAAAGGGTGGCAGCTCCTACGAGCAGTACTTC.

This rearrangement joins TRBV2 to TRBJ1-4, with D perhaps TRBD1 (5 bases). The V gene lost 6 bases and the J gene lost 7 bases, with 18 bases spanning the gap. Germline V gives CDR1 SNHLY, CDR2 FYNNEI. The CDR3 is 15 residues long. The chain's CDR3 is CASRGVPDRLEKLFF. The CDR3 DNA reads TGTGCCAGCAGGGGGGTTCCCGATAGACTTGAAAAACTGTTTTTT.

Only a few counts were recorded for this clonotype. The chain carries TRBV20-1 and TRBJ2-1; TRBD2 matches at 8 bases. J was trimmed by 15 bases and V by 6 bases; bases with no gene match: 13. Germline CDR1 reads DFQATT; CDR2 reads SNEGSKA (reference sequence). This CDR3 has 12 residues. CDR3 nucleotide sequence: TGCAGTGCCCTGGCACCGGGACTAGTACCGTTCTTC. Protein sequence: CSALAPGLVPFF.

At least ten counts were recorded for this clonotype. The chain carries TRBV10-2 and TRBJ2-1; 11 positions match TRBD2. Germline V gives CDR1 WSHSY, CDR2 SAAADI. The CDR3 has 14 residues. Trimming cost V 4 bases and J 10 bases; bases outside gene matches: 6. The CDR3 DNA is TGCGCCAGCAGTGTTAGCGGGGGGGCCGGAGAGCAGTTCTTC. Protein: CASSVSGGAGEQFF.

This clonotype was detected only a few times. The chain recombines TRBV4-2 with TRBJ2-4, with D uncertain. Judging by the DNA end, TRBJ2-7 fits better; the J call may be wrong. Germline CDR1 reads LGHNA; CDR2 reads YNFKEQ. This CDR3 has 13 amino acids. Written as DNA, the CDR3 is TGTGCCAGCAGCCAAGATATGGGGTACGAGCAGTACTTC. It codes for CASSQDMGYEQYF.

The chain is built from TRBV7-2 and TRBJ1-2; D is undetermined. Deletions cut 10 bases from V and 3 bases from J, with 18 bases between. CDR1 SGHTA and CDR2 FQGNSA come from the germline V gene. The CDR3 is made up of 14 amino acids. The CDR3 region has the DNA TGTGCCACCGCCCAGCCGGGCGGGCACTATGGCTACACCTTC. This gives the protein CATAQPGGHYGYTF. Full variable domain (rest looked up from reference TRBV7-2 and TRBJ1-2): GAGVSQSPSNKVTEKGKDVELRCDPISGHTALYWYRQSLGQGLEFLIYFQGNSAPDKSGLPSDRFSAERTGGSVSTLTIQRTQQEDSAVYLCATAQPGGHYGYTFGSGTRLTVV.

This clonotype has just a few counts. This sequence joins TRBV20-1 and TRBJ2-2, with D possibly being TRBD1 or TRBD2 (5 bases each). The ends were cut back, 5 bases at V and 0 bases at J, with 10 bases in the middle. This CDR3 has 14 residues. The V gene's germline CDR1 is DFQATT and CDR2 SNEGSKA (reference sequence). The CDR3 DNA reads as TGCAGTGCTCTGGTGGGGGCGAACACCGGGGAGCTGTTTTTT. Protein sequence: CSALVGANTGELFF.

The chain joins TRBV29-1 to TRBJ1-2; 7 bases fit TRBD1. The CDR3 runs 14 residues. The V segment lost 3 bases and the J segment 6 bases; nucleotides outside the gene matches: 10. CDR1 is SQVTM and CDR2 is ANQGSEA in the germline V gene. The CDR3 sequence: CSVDPGQTGDGYTF. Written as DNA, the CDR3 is TGCAGCGTTGACCCGGGACAGACCGGGGATGGCTACACCTTC. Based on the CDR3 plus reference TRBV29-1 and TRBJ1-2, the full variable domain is SAVISQKPSRDICQRGTSLTIQCQVDSQVTMMFWYRQQPGQSLTLIATANQGSEATYESGFVIDKFPISRPNLTFSTLTVSNMSPEDSSIYLCSVDPGQTGDGYTFGSGTRLTVV.

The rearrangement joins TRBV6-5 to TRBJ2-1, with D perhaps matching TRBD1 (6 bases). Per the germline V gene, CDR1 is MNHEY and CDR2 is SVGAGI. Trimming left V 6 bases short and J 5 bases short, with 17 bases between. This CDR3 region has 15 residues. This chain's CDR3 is CASRGGAGVHNEQFF. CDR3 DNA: TGTGCCAGCAGGGGCGGCGCAGGGGTTCACAATGAGCAGTTCTTC.

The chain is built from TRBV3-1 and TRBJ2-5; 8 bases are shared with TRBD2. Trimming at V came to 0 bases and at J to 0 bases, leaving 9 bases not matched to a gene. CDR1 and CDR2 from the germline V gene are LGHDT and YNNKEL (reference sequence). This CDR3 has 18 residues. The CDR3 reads CASSQEYGGGPDQETQYF. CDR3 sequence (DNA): TGTGCCAGCAGCCAAGAGTATGGCGGGGGGCCGGACCAAGAGACCCAGTACTTC.

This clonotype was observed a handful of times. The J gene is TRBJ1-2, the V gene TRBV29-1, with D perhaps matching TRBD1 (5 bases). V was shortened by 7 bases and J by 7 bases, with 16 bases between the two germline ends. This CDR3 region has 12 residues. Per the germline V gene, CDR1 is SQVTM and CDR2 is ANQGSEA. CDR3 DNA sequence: TGCAGCGCCGCTCCGTCGGGGCCTGGCTACACCTTC. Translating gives CSAAPSGPGYTF.

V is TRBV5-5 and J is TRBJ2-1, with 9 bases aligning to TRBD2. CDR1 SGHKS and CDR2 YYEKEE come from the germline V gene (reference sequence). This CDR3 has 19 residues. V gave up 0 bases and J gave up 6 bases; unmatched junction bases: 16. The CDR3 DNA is TGTGCCAGCAGCTTGGGTGGGACTAGCTACAAAAGAGAGGGCAATGAGCAGTTCTTC. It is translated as CASSLGGTSYKREGNEQFF.

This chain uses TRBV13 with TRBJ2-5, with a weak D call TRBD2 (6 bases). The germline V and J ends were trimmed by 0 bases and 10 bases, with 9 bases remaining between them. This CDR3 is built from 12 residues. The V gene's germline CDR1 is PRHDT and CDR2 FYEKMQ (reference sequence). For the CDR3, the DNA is TGTGCCAGCAGCTTAGGTCCCGGGGGCCAGTACTTC. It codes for CASSLGPGGQYF.